This TCR beta chain was found in a study of blood T cell repertoires in COVID-19. Sequencing was performed with immunoSEQ multiplex PCR; in TCRdb, only in-frame clones are kept and a portion is missing. The data show some 17,000 clones, approximately 89% seen once. This CDR3 comprises 16 residues. Germline V gene sequence: CDR1 KGHSH, CDR2 LQKENI. Trimming took 2 bases from V and 7 from J; bases not matched to a gene: 5. The source of this sequence is a man aged 60-69 years with active COVID-19. V and J are TRBV18 and TRBJ2-2; 12 positions match TRBD1. The specimen sequenced was peripheral blood. In DNA, the CDR3 is TGTGCCAGCTCACCAGGGACAGGGGGCTCCATCGGGGAGCTGTTTTTT. Translation: CASSPGTGGSIGELFF.